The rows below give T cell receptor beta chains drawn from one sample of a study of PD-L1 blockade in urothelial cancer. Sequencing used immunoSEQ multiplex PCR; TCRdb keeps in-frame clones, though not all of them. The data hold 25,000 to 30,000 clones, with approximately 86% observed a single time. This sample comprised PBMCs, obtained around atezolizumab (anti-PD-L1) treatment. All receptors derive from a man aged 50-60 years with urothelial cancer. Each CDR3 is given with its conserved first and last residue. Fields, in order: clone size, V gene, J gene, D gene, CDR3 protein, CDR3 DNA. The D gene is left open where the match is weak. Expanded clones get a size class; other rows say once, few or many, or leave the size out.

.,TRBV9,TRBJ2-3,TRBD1,CASSRGDRGLDTQYF,TGTGCCAGCAGCCGAGGGGACAGGGGGCTGGATACGCAGTATTTT
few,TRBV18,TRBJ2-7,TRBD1,CASSPSGQGAGYEQYF,TGTGCCAGCTCACCCTCGGGACAGGGGGCTGGGTACGAGCAGTACTTC
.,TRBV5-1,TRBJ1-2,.,CASSLDPAGRGDYGYTF,TGCGCCAGCAGCTTGGATCCGGCGGGGAGAGGGGACTATGGCTACACCTTC
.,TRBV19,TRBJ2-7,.,CASSIRGGMTEQYF,TGTGCCAGTAGTATTCGGGGCGGGATGACCGAGCAGTACTTC
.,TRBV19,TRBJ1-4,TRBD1,CATSGTGREKLFF,TGTGCCACCTCCGGGACAGGGCGCGAAAAACTGTTTTTT
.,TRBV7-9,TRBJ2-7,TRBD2,CASSLGLAVYEQYF,TGTGCCAGCAGCTTGGGACTAGCGGTCTACGAGCAGTACTTC
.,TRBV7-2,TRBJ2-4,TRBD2,CASSFRTSGRTPSKNIQYF,TGTGCCAGCAGCTTTCGGACTAGCGGGAGGACTCCTTCCAAAAACATTCAGTACTTC
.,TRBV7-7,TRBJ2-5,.,CASSRDYRETQYF,TGTGCCAGCAGCCGAGACTATAGGGAGACCCAGTACTTC
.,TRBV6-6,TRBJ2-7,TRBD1,CASARGQGVYEQYF,TGTGCCAGCGCAAGGGGACAGGGAGTATACGAGCAGTACTTC
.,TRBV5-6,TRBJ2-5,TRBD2,CASSLAGGETQYF,TGTGCCAGCAGCTTGGCGGGAGGGGAGACCCAGTACTTC
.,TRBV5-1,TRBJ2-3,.,CASSAGLVTDTQYF,TGCGCCAGCAGCGCGGGACTCGTCACAGATACGCAGTATTTT